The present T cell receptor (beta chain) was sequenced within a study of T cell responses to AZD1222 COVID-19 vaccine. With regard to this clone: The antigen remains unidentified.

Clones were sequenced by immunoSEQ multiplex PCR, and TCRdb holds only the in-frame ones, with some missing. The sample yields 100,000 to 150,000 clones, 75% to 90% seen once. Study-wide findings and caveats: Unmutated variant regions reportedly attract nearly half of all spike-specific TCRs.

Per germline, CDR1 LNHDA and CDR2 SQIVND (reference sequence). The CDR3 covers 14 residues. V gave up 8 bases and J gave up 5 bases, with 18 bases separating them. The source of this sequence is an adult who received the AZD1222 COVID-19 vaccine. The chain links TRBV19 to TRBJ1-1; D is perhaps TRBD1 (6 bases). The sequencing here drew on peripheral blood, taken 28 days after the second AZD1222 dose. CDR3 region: CASSRRGQLTEAFF. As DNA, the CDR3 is TGTGCCAGTTCTCGCCGGGGGCAGTTGACTGAAGCTTTCTTT.